This TCR beta chain was recorded in a study of tumor and adjacent non-tumor tissue in lung cancer. A modified ARM-PCR protocol with three rounds of nested PCR amplified TCRbeta. TCRdb fed the multiplex PCR reads into MiXCR, producing one record per CDR3 protein. The sample holds 60,000 to 95,000 distinct CDR3 sequences; under 80% are singletons and the top ten take about an eighth. RNA was extracted from bulk tissue without any cell sorting. Germline V gives CDR1 SGHDT, CDR2 YYEEEE. The CDR3 sequence is 17 residues long. This clonotype was seen a single time. The junction differs from germline at one of its ends, possibly a read error.

The receptor comes from a woman between 45 and 65 years old with non-small cell lung cancer. The chain employs TRBV5-6 and TRBJ2-2; the match to TRBD1 covers 10 bases. The sequencing input was lung tumor tissue. CDR3 amino acids: CASSLDPGQGRTGELPF. CDR3 coding DNA: TGTGCCAGCAGCTTGGACCCGGGACAGGGGAGAACCGGGGAGCTGCCCTTT.